These T cell receptor beta chains were read from a single sample in a study of blood T cell repertoires in COVID-19. Sequenced by immunoSEQ multiplex PCR; TCRdb stores in-frame clones only, minus some. The sample records 70,000 to 90,000 clones, less than 90% being singletons. Sequencing was done on a sample of peripheral blood. Receptors originate from a human donor in a cohort sampled during active COVID-19. Both conserved end residues are part of each CDR3. A D gene is named only where the DNA matches it firmly. Clone size appears in some rows only: once, few, many, or a class for an expanded clone.

CDR3 DNA	CDR3 protein	J gene	V gene	D gene	clone size
TGTGCCAGCTCTTTGCGGTTTTCTGGGGCCAACGTCCTGACTTTC	CASSLRFSGANVLTF	TRBJ2-6	TRBV27	.	once
TGTGCCAGCAGCCAGAGCGGAAACACCATATATTTT	CASSQSGNTIYF	TRBJ1-3	TRBV3-1/TRBV3-2	.	few
TGTGCCAGCAGCTTCGCCCTTTTGCGGGAGGGCACTGAAGCTTTCTTT	CASSFALLREGTEAFF	TRBJ1-1	TRBV7-2	.	once
TGTGCCACCAGTGATCCTCTTTTTGTGGAGACCCAGTACTTC	CATSDPLFVETQYF	TRBJ2-5	TRBV24-1	.	.
TGTGCCAGCAGCTTAGATTCGGGGAGTGGACGCTCCTACAATGAGCAGTTCTTC	CASSLDSGSGRSYNEQFF	TRBJ2-1	TRBV11-3	.	.
TGTGCCAGCAGTGCATCTTTATGGACAGGGAACGATGAGCAGTTCTTC	CASSASLWTGNDEQFF	TRBJ2-1	TRBV2	TRBD1	.
TGCGCCAGCAGCCCGGGGGGTGCGGGGACAGATACGCAGTATTTT	CASSPGGAGTDTQYF	TRBJ2-3	TRBV5-1	TRBD2	.
TGTGCCAGCAGGACTAGCGGGGGAAACCAAGAGACCCAGTACTTC	CASRTSGGNQETQYF	TRBJ2-5	TRBV28	TRBD2	.
TGTGCCAGCAGCTTAACGTTCGGGGGACCGAACACTGAAGCTTTCTTT	CASSLTFGGPNTEAFF	TRBJ1-1	TRBV7-3	.	.
TGTGCCAGCAGCTGGGACAGCGGGAGTGCCTCCTACGAGCAGTACTTC	CASSWDSGSASYEQYF	TRBJ2-7	TRBV5-6	.	.
TGTGCCAGCAGTGAAGCGAGACGGGGAGTCTATGGCTACACCTTC	CASSEARRGVYGYTF	TRBJ1-2	TRBV2	.	.
TGTGCCAGCTCACCACGGGCAGGCAGGAATTCACCCCTCCACTTT	CASSPRAGRNSPLHF	TRBJ1-6	TRBV18	.	few
TGTGCCAGCAGCTCTAACACCGGGGAGCTGTTTTTT	CASSSNTGELFF	TRBJ2-2	TRBV4-2	.	once
TGTGCCATCAGGGGACAGGGCTCCTACGAGCAGTACTTC	CAIRGQGSYEQYF	TRBJ2-7	TRBV10-3	TRBD1	.
TGTGCCAGCAACGCGGACAATCAGCCCCAGCATTTT	CASNADNQPQHF	TRBJ1-5	TRBV7-9	.	few
TGCAGCGTCGGGACTAGCGGGGGGGCAAGCGGGGAGCTGTTTTTT	CSVGTSGGASGELFF	TRBJ2-2	TRBV29-1	TRBD2	.
TGTGCCACCAGTGGGGACAGGGTCGATGAGCAGTTCTTC	CATSGDRVDEQFF	TRBJ2-1	TRBV24-1	TRBD1	.
TGTGCCAGCAGCCAAGATTCCAGGGACTATGGCTACACCTTC	CASSQDSRDYGYTF	TRBJ1-2	TRBV3-1/TRBV3-2	.	.
TGTGCCAGCAGCTTTGTTAGGAGCTATAATTCACCCCTCCACTTT	CASSFVRSYNSPLHF	TRBJ1-6	TRBV5-8	.	once
TGTGCCAGCAGATTCGGACTAGCGGGATCCTACGAGCAGTACTTC	CASRFGLAGSYEQYF	TRBJ2-7	TRBV6-6	TRBD2	.
TGTGCCAGCAGCTCGACAGGGGCTGGGGCCAACGTCCTGACTTTC	CASSSTGAGANVLTF	TRBJ2-6	TRBV7-2	TRBD1	.
TGTGCCAGCAGCCGACCAACAGGGACCGGGAATGAGCAGTTCTTC	CASSRPTGTGNEQFF	TRBJ2-1	TRBV5-4	.	.
TGTGCCAGCAGTTTATTCCCCAGGGCCGAGCAGTACTTC	CASSLFPRAEQYF	TRBJ2-7	TRBV28	.	once
TGTGCCAGCAGCGTAGTTGGAGGGGGCTACACCGGGGAGCTGTTTTTT	CASSVVGGGYTGELFF	TRBJ2-2	TRBV9	.	.
TGTGCCAGCAGCCCGGACGGCGGAGGGCCCTACGAGCAGTACTTC	CASSPDGGGPYEQYF	TRBJ2-7	TRBV5-8	.	.
TGCGCCAGCAGCTTCGGCTTGGCCGGGACTGCCTACGAGCAGTACTTC	CASSFGLAGTAYEQYF	TRBJ2-7	TRBV5-1	.	.
TGTGCCAGCAGTTTACGACAGTTTGGCTACACCTTC	CASSLRQFGYTF	TRBJ1-2	TRBV28	.	once
TGTGCCAGCACCCCGGAGAAGCCGGACAGGGGCTCCTATGGCTACACCTTC	CASTPEKPDRGSYGYTF	TRBJ1-2	TRBV7-9	TRBD1	.
TGTGCCAGTAGTACGCTCCGGGACAGGGGCGGAGATACGCAGTATTTT	CASSTLRDRGGDTQYF	TRBJ2-3	TRBV19	TRBD1	.
TGTGCCAGCTCGCCGGGGGGATCGGAGACCCAGTACTTC	CASSPGGSETQYF	TRBJ2-5	TRBV28	TRBD2	.
TGTGCCAGCAGCTTGGGGAGAAATCAGCCCCAGCATTTT	CASSLGRNQPQHF	TRBJ1-5	TRBV5-5	.	.
TGTGCCAGTAGCTCCGGCAGGGAGGCCGGGGAGCTGTTTTTT	CASSSGREAGELFF	TRBJ2-2	TRBV19	.	.
TGCGCCAGCAGCTTGACGGGAGACCCCTATGACAATGAGCAGTTCTTC	CASSLTGDPYDNEQFF	TRBJ2-1	TRBV5-1	.	once
TGTGCTAGCAGCTTAGCTCTCTCCGGGGACAAGGATTCACCCCTCCACTTT	CASSLALSGDKDSPLHF	TRBJ1-6	TRBV7-7	.	.
TGCGCCAGCAGCTTGGGGACTAGCGGGAGGTTCTCCTACGAGCAGTACTTC	CASSLGTSGRFSYEQYF	TRBJ2-7	TRBV5-1	TRBD2	once
TGTGCCGGTAACAGGGCGGTTAATGAAAAACTGTTTTTT	CAGNRAVNEKLFF	TRBJ1-4	TRBV28	.	.
TGTGCCAGCAGTTCAGTTAACTCTGGGGCCAACGTCCTGACTTTC	CASSSVNSGANVLTF	TRBJ2-6	TRBV6-5	.	.
TGCGCCAGCAGCTTGGGGAGGTTGACAGATACGCAGTATTTT	CASSLGRLTDTQYF	TRBJ2-3	TRBV5-1	.	.
TGTGCCAGCAGAGACAGGGCTGGGGCCAACGTCCTGACTTTC	CASRDRAGANVLTF	TRBJ2-6	TRBV11-2	TRBD1	.
TGTGCCAGCAGCGTAGGAGTCTCCTACGAGCAGTACTTC	CASSVGVSYEQYF	TRBJ2-7	TRBV9	.	once
TGTGCCAGCAGCTTAGCCGACAGGGGGTCCGGGGAGCTGTTTTTT	CASSLADRGSGELFF	TRBJ2-2	TRBV11-1	TRBD1	.
TGCGCCAGCGGGCCGACAGGGGTCAATCAGCCCCAGCATTTT	CASGPTGVNQPQHF	TRBJ1-5	TRBV10-1	TRBD1	.
TGTGCCAGCTCACCAAACGGTGGGCCGGAGACCCAGTACTTC	CASSPNGGPETQYF	TRBJ2-5	TRBV18	.	.
TGTGCCAGTAGGCCCCTATACGACAGCTCTGGGGCCAACGTCCTGACTTTC	CASRPLYDSSGANVLTF	TRBJ2-6	TRBV19	.	.